This T cell receptor (beta chain) appears in the sequencing data of a study of T cell repertoires in aging, cancer and after chemotherapy. Turning to the study itself: Donor ages fell into six groups from 30 or younger up to 70 or older. Healthy donor repertoires were recorded over several months to years and showed clear clonal overlap.

TCR beta rearrangements were amplified from peripheral blood genomic DNA. TRB rearrangements spanning V, D and J were amplified using mixed TRB-A/B primers. TCRdb itself ran the multiplex PCR reads through MiXCR, one entry per CDR3 protein. The table includes 10,000 to 11,000 distinct CDR3 sequences, under 45% detected once. This CDR3 comprises 13 residues. From germline, CDR1 is GTSNPN and CDR2 SVGIG (reference sequence). Trimming left V 2 bases short and J 0 bases short, with 8 bases between. This chain joins TRBV30 and TRBJ2-7; D remains unclear. This receptor was taken from a human donor in good health. Sequencing was carried out using blood. CDR3 nucleotide sequence: TGTGCCTGGAGTTCGAAGAGCTCCTACGAGCAGTACTTC. This gives the protein CAWSSKSSYEQYF. Full variable domain (rest looked up from reference TRBV30 and TRBJ2-7): SQTIHQWPATLVQPVGSPLSLECTVEGTSNPNLYWYRQAAGRGLQLLFYSVGIGQISSEVPQNLSASRPQDRQFILSSKKLLLSDSGFYLCAWSSKSSYEQYFGPGTRLTVT.